Listed below are T cell receptor beta chains from one sample, sequenced in a study of blood T cell repertoires in COVID-19. The repertoire was sequenced with immunoSEQ multiplex PCR; TCRdb's copy has only in-frame clones and lacks some. Here the sample spans about 240,000 clones, about 90% being singletons. Specimen: peripheral blood. These receptors were obtained from a man aged 25-45 years with COVID-19, enrolled during active disease. The CDR3 runs from the conserved cysteine through the conserved F or W. A D gene is named only where the DNA matches it firmly. Clone size appears in some rows only: once, few, many, or a class for an expanded clone.

d_gene: NA; j_gene: TRBJ2-7; v_gene: TRBV2; abundance: NA; CDR3aa: CASSYATYEQYF; CDR3nt: TGTGCCAGCAGTTATGCGACCTACGAGCAGTACTTC
d_gene: TRBD2; j_gene: TRBJ2-1; v_gene: TRBV10-2; abundance: NA; CDR3aa: CASSPSGGLYNEQFF; CDR3nt: TGCGCCAGCAGCCCCAGCGGGGGGTTATACAATGAGCAGTTCTTC
d_gene: TRBD2; j_gene: TRBJ2-1; v_gene: TRBV5-4; abundance: NA; CDR3aa: CASSLGLAQHEQFF; CDR3nt: TGTGCCAGCAGCTTGGGACTAGCTCAGCATGAGCAGTTCTTC
d_gene: NA; j_gene: TRBJ1-1; v_gene: TRBV12-3/TRBV12-4; abundance: NA; CDR3aa: CASSFSSGEAFF; CDR3nt: TGTGCCAGCAGTTTCTCGTCCGGGGAAGCTTTCTTT
d_gene: TRBD1; j_gene: TRBJ1-3; v_gene: TRBV7-6; abundance: NA; CDR3aa: CASSATGDPGNTIYF; CDR3nt: TGTGCCAGCAGCGCGACAGGGGATCCTGGAAACACCATATATTTT
d_gene: TRBD2; j_gene: TRBJ2-3; v_gene: TRBV25-1; abundance: NA; CDR3aa: CASSEWGGDTQYF; CDR3nt: TGTGCCAGCAGTGAATGGGGGGGGGATACGCAGTATTTT
d_gene: NA; j_gene: TRBJ2-5; v_gene: TRBV6-4; abundance: many; CDR3aa: CASSDTAGNQETQYF; CDR3nt: TGTGCCAGCAGTGACACCGCCGGGAATCAAGAGACCCAGTACTTC
d_gene: TRBD1; j_gene: TRBJ1-6; v_gene: TRBV7-9; abundance: NA; CDR3aa: CASSLGGQGRSPLHF; CDR3nt: TGTGCCAGCAGCTTAGGGGGACAGGGACGATCACCCCTCCACTTT
d_gene: NA; j_gene: TRBJ2-3; v_gene: TRBV5-6; abundance: NA; CDR3aa: CASSLRHTSTDTQYF; CDR3nt: TGTGCCAGCAGCCTAAGACACACTAGCACAGATACGCAGTATTTT
d_gene: TRBD2; j_gene: TRBJ2-5; v_gene: TRBV5-1; abundance: NA; CDR3aa: CASSWRLAGGRETQYF; CDR3nt: TGCGCCAGCAGCTGGAGGCTAGCGGGGGGGCGAGAGACCCAGTACTTC
d_gene: NA; j_gene: TRBJ1-5; v_gene: TRBV27; abundance: once; CDR3aa: CASSLGGNNQPQHF; CDR3nt: TGTGCCAGCAGTTTAGGTGGCAACAATCAGCCCCAGCATTTT
d_gene: TRBD2; j_gene: TRBJ2-5; v_gene: TRBV9; abundance: NA; CDR3aa: CASSPPFWEGRETQYF; CDR3nt: TGTGCCAGCAGCCCCCCTTTTTGGGAGGGGAGAGAGACCCAGTACTTC
d_gene: NA; j_gene: TRBJ1-1; v_gene: TRBV10-3; abundance: NA; CDR3aa: CAISEGAAMGSAFF; CDR3nt: TGTGCCATCAGTGAGGGGGCCGCCATGGGTTCGGCTTTCTTT
d_gene: TRBD1; j_gene: TRBJ2-5; v_gene: TRBV9; abundance: NA; CDR3aa: CASSVDRGETQYF; CDR3nt: TGTGCCAGCAGCGTAGACAGGGGGGAGACCCAGTACTTC
d_gene: TRBD2; j_gene: TRBJ2-3; v_gene: TRBV5-1; abundance: NA; CDR3aa: CASRYQAGGSTDTQYF; CDR3nt: TGCGCCAGCAGATACCAAGCGGGGGGCAGCACAGATACGCAGTATTTT
d_gene: NA; j_gene: TRBJ2-3; v_gene: TRBV9; abundance: NA; CDR3aa: CASSVDGGGKSDTQYF; CDR3nt: TGTGCCAGCAGCGTAGATGGTGGGGGGAAATCAGATACGCAGTATTTT
d_gene: NA; j_gene: TRBJ2-2; v_gene: TRBV3-1/TRBV3-2; abundance: once; CDR3aa: CASSHRNTGELFF; CDR3nt: TGTGCCAGCAGCCATCGGAACACCGGGGAGCTGTTTTTT
d_gene: NA; j_gene: TRBJ2-5; v_gene: TRBV5-1; abundance: NA; CDR3aa: CASSLQGSIGETQYF; CDR3nt: TGCGCCAGCAGCTTACAGGGTTCGATCGGGGAGACCCAGTACTTC
d_gene: NA; j_gene: TRBJ2-3; v_gene: TRBV4-1; abundance: NA; CDR3aa: CASSPGLPGDTQYF; CDR3nt: TGCGCCAGCAGCCCAGGACTCCCGGGGGATACGCAGTATTTT
d_gene: NA; j_gene: TRBJ1-5; v_gene: TRBV18; abundance: NA; CDR3aa: CASSPRGHNQPQHF; CDR3nt: TGTGCCAGCTCACCACGAGGGCACAATCAGCCCCAGCATTTT
d_gene: NA; j_gene: TRBJ1-5; v_gene: TRBV9; abundance: NA; CDR3aa: CASSVSGSGQPQHF; CDR3nt: TGTGCCAGCAGCGTTTCAGGGTCCGGTCAGCCCCAGCATTTT
d_gene: TRBD1; j_gene: TRBJ2-3; v_gene: TRBV15; abundance: NA; CDR3aa: CATSRGQGPDTQYF; CDR3nt: TGTGCCACCAGCAGAGGACAGGGGCCCGATACGCAGTATTTT
d_gene: NA; j_gene: TRBJ1-1; v_gene: TRBV20-1; abundance: once; CDR3aa: CSASVQMNTEAFF; CDR3nt: TGCAGTGCTAGTGTACAGATGAACACTGAAGCTTTCTTT
d_gene: TRBD1; j_gene: TRBJ2-5; v_gene: TRBV5-1; abundance: NA; CDR3aa: CASSRQGRQETQYF; CDR3nt: TGCGCCAGCAGTCGACAGGGACGACAAGAGACCCAGTACTTC
d_gene: NA; j_gene: TRBJ1-2; v_gene: TRBV7-7; abundance: NA; CDR3aa: CASSHDGARVYGYTF; CDR3nt: TGTGCCAGCAGCCACGATGGGGCCAGGGTCTATGGCTACACCTTC
d_gene: NA; j_gene: TRBJ2-5; v_gene: TRBV7-7; abundance: NA; CDR3aa: CASSLGAKETQYF; CDR3nt: TGTGCCAGCAGCTTAGGAGCCAAGGAGACCCAGTACTTC